Each of the 13 T cell receptor beta chains below was sequenced from the same sample in a study of shared clonotypes between healthy human individuals. Produced via immunoSEQ multiplex PCR; TCRdb's table is partial and in-frame only. The table shows under 550,000 clones, with 90% to 96% occurring only once. The sequenced material came from naive CD4+ T cells sorted from blood. The subset here: CD45RA+ positively selected. These receptors were collected from a woman under 40 in good health.

This chain links TRBV11-2 with TRBJ1-4; D unresolved. The CDR3 contains 14 residues. V lost 0 bases and J lost 7, with 9 bases in between. Germline CDR1 and CDR2: SGHAT and FQNNGV. The CDR3 nucleotides are TGTGCCAGCAGCTTAGAACAGCTTAGTGAAAAACTGTTTTTT. Protein: CASSLEQLSEKLFF.

This chain connects TRBV5-1 to TRBJ1-1; maybe TRBD1 (6 bases). The CDR3 is 15 amino acids. From germline, CDR1 is SGHRS and CDR2 YFSETQ. Trimming removed 4 bases from V and 3 bases from J, with 16 bases in between. The CDR3 sequence: CASSAQSGAYTEAFF. The CDR3 DNA follows: TGCGCCAGCAGCGCGCAGTCAGGGGCGTACACTGAAGCTTTCTTT.

This chain links TRBV10-1 with TRBJ2-7; 8 nucleotides match TRBD2. The CDR3 consists of 13 residues. The trim removed 6 bases at V and 6 bases at J, leaving 7 bases unmatched. Germline CDR1 and CDR2: WNHNN and SYGVQD (reference sequence). The CDR3 here is CASSLAGSSEQYF. The DNA for the CDR3 is TGCGCCAGCAGCTTAGCGGGATCTTCCGAGCAGTACTTC.

This sequence joins TRBV5-1 and TRBJ2-7; TRBD2 matches at 13 bases. The J segment lost 2 bases and the V segment lost 4 bases, leaving 3 bases of the junction unmatched. CDR1 SGHRS and CDR2 YFSETQ come from the germline V gene. CDR3 length: 15 residues. The CDR3 reads CASSQGTSGTYEQYF. The CDR3 DNA reads as TGCGCCAGCAGCCAAGGGACTAGCGGGACCTACGAGCAGTACTTC.

This rearrangement joins TRBV5-6 to TRBJ1-1; tentative D call: TRBD1 (5 bases). The CDR3 extends over 14 amino acids. The ends were cut back, 3 bases at V and 4 bases at J, with 13 bases in the middle. Germline CDR1 SGHDT, CDR2 YYEEEE. CDR3 sequence reads: CASSSQDGGTEAFF. In nucleotides, the CDR3 is TGTGCCAGCAGCTCCCAAGACGGGGGCACTGAAGCTTTCTTT.

This clone has a handful of counts. This rearrangement joins TRBV29-1 to TRBJ1-1, with D perhaps TRBD1 (5 bases). The V end lost 6 bases, the J end lost 7 bases, and 15 bases lay between the germline ends. The CDR3 has 12 residues. Germline V gives CDR1 SQVTM, CDR2 ANQGSEA. CDR3 protein: CSVRTGQSEAFF. In DNA form, the CDR3 reads TGCAGCGTCAGGACGGGGCAGAGTGAAGCTTTCTTT. The complete variable domain, with remaining parts taken from reference TRBV29-1 and TRBJ1-1, reads SAVISQKPSRDICQRGTSLTIQCQVDSQVTMMFWYRQQPGQSLTLIATANQGSEATYESGFVIDKFPISRPNLTFSTLTVSNMSPEDSSIYLCSVRTGQSEAFFGQGTRLTVV.

The rearrangement links TRBV7-9 to TRBJ2-7; D is perhaps TRBD1 (5 bases). The CDR3 is 14 amino acids. Germline V gene data show CDR1 as SEHNR and CDR2 as FQNEAQ (reference sequence). Between the trimmed V and J ends, which lost 0 bases and 2 bases, there was a span of 8 bases. The CDR3 region is CASSLATVTYEQYF. In nucleotides, the CDR3 is TGTGCCAGCAGCTTAGCGACAGTGACCTACGAGCAGTACTTC.

The rearrangement links TRBV6-5 to TRBJ2-7; D gene unclear. V was shortened by 0 bases and J by 5 bases, with 11 bases between the two germline ends. Germline assignment: CDR1 MNHEY and CDR2 SVGAGI. This CDR3 region has 14 residues. For the CDR3, the DNA is TGTGCCAGCAGTTACTCGGCATCTTCCCACGAGCAGTACTTC. This sequence encodes CASSYSASSHEQYF.

This chain uses TRBV7-3 with TRBJ2-2; 10 bases map to TRBD2. CDR3 length: 20 amino acids. J gave up 2 bases and V 4 bases, and 16 bases lay outside the gene matches. Germline V lookup: CDR1 SGHTA, CDR2 FQGTGA. The chain's CDR3 is CASSSRGQLPLAGNTGELFF. The CDR3 DNA sequence: TGTGCCAGCAGCTCAAGAGGACAGCTTCCACTAGCGGGAAACACCGGGGAGCTGTTTTTT.

As to this clone: Distinct nucleotide sequences in the sample also encode this CDR3. This chain uses TRBV5-1 with TRBJ2-2; 13 bases line up with TRBD2. Germline CDR1 SGHRS, CDR2 YFSETQ. The CDR3 contains 16 residues. The ends lost 4 bases at V and 4 bases at J; junction bases unmatched: 4. In nucleotides, the CDR3 is TGCGCCAGCAGCCCGGGACTAGCGGGACTCACCGGGGAGCTGTTTTTT. This codes for CASSPGLAGLTGELFF.

The genes are TRBV7-8 and TRBJ2-1; D may be TRBD2 (5 bases). Trimming stripped 5 bases from V and 8 bases from J, with 16 bases between. This CDR3 spans 14 amino acids. The germline CDR1 and CDR2 sequences are SGHVS and FQNEAQ. The CDR3 loop is CASSLNLASDEQFF. CDR3 nucleotides: TGTGCCAGCAGCCTAAACCTAGCATCCGATGAGCAGTTCTTC.

CDR3 bases: TGTGCCAGCAAGGCAGTTACTAACTATGGCTACACCTTC. This encodes CASKAVTNYGYTF. The chain uses TRBV2 and TRBJ1-2; D remains unclear. This CDR3 has 13 amino acids. Germline loops: CDR1 SNHLY, CDR2 FYNNEI. Trimming removed 7 bases at V and 0 bases at J, with 9 bases between.

This chain uses TRBV5-1 with TRBJ2-1; 8 bases line up with TRBD2. Germline loops: CDR1 SGHRS, CDR2 YFSETQ. The CDR3 is 16 amino acids. V lost 4 bases to trimming and J lost 8 bases; unmatched junction nucleotides: 14. DNA of the CDR3: TGCGCCAGCAGCGGAGGCGGGACTAGGGGGAGGGATGAGCAGTTCTTC. Translating gives CASSGGGTRGRDEQFF. Full variable domain (rest looked up from reference TRBV5-1 and TRBJ2-1): KAGVTQTPRYLIKTRGQQVTLSCSPISGHRSVSWYQQTPGQGLQFLFEYFSETQRNKGNFPGRFSGRQFSNSRSEMNVSTLELGDSALYLCASSGGGTRGRDEQFFGPGTRLTVL.